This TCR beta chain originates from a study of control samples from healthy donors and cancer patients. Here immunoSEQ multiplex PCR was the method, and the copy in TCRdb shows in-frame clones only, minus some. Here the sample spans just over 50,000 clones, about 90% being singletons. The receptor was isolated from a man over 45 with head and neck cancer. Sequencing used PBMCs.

The CDR3 bases are TGTGCCAGCTCACCCTCGACAGATTCTTACTATGGCTACACCTTC. This encodes CASSPSTDSYYGYTF. The chain recombines TRBV18 with TRBJ1-2; the D gene is possibly TRBD1 (5 bases). Trimming cost V 3 bases and J 3 bases, with 14 bases left between them. The CDR3 length is 15 residues. Germline V gene sequence: CDR1 KGHSH, CDR2 LQKENI.